The clone carrying this T cell receptor beta chain was recorded a few times. Its target is unknown. This specimen comes from a study of T-cell memory formation after mild COVID-19. Study-level information: Largely donor-specific sequence clusters came from a couple of donors.

Libraries for TCRalpha and TCRbeta carried sample barcodes and unique molecular identifiers via 5'RACE. TCRdb reprocessed the 5' RACE reads with MiXCR, giving one entry per CDR3 protein. The sample records about 260,000 distinct CDR3 sequences, less than 9.5% being singletons. Findings and caveats of the study: Of the contracting clones, CD4+ ones lay mainly in CM and EM, and CD8+ ones in EMRA. Among clones peaking at day 37 in the second wave, SARS-CoV-2 specificity remained unconfirmed.

This CDR3 is built from 16 residues. Germline CDR1 is KGHDR and CDR2 is SFDVKD. The junction had 6 bases not matched to a gene; V was cut back by 4 bases and J by 3 bases. The sequence was collected from a man aged 18 to 30 who had mild COVID-19 (a few samples of this study predate the infection). Cell type and time point are not known. The V call is TRBV24-1, the J call TRBJ1-5, with TRBD1 matching 9 bases. Input material: PBMCs or a T cell subset sorted from them (not recorded which). In DNA form, the CDR3 reads TGTGCCACCAGTGACACCGGACAGGGGCTCAATCAGCCCCAGCATTTT. This encodes CATSDTGQGLNQPQHF.